Listed below are T cell receptor beta chains from one sample, sequenced in a study of blood T cell repertoires in COVID-19. TCRdb's copy holds only in-frame clones and misses some; the assay was immunoSEQ multiplex PCR. This table has about 200,000 clones, 88% appearing once. Sequencing was performed on peripheral blood. The receptors were gathered from a woman aged 40-49 years who had recovered from COVID-19. Both conserved end residues are part of each CDR3. Fields, in order: J gene, D gene, V gene, clone size, CDR3 DNA, CDR3 protein. D genes are given only for firm matches. Clone size is shown for a subset of rows, as once, few, many or a class of expanded clone.

J: TRBJ2-7; D: -; V: TRBV11-2; size: -; DNA: TGTGCCAGCAGCCCCCCTGCGACAGGAAGGGAGAGGTACTTC; CDR3: CASSPPATGRERYF
J: TRBJ2-2; D: TRBD1; V: TRBV18; size: -; DNA: TGTGCCAGCTCACTTCGACAGGGGAACACCGGGGAGCTGTTTTTT; CDR3: CASSLRQGNTGELFF
J: TRBJ2-1; D: -; V: TRBV21-1; size: -; DNA: TGTGCCAAAGGGGAAGGGCTCAATGAGCAGTTCTTC; CDR3: CAKGEGLNEQFF
J: TRBJ2-7; D: TRBD1; V: TRBV7-7; size: -; DNA: TGTGCCAGCAGCCTGGACAGGCGCTACGAGCAGTACTTC; CDR3: CASSLDRRYEQYF
J: TRBJ2-7; D: TRBD2; V: TRBV6-5; size: -; DNA: TGTGCCAGCAGTTTCGGCGGGAGCTCCTACGAGCAGTACTTC; CDR3: CASSFGGSSYEQYF
J: TRBJ2-3; D: TRBD2; V: TRBV6-2/TRBV6-3; size: once; DNA: TGTGCCAGCAGTTACTCCCTAGCGGGAGAGCCAGATACGCAGTATTTT; CDR3: CASSYSLAGEPDTQYF
J: TRBJ2-7; D: TRBD2; V: TRBV5-1; size: -; DNA: TGCGCCAGCAGCTTGGATCCTAGCGGGAGATTCGAGCAGTACTTC; CDR3: CASSLDPSGRFEQYF
J: TRBJ2-3; D: TRBD1; V: TRBV3-1/TRBV3-2; size: -; DNA: TGTGCCAGCAGCCTCCGACAGGGAAAGGATACGCAGTATTTT; CDR3: CASSLRQGKDTQYF
J: TRBJ1-6; D: -; V: TRBV3-1/TRBV3-2; size: once; DNA: TGTGCCAGCAGCAAAACCCACTCGGTCCAAGATTCACCCCTCCACTTT; CDR3: CASSKTHSVQDSPLHF
J: TRBJ2-5; D: TRBD2; V: TRBV5-1; size: -; DNA: TGCGCCAGCAGCCGGGTACTAGCGGGAGGACAAGAGACCCAGTACTTC; CDR3: CASSRVLAGGQETQYF
J: TRBJ2-5; D: TRBD2; V: TRBV3-1/TRBV3-2; size: -; DNA: TGTGCCAGCAGCCAAGATAACAGGCTAGCGGGGGGGGAGACCCAGTACTTC; CDR3: CASSQDNRLAGGETQYF
J: TRBJ2-5; D: TRBD2; V: TRBV2; size: -; DNA: TGTGCCAGCAGCCGGACTAGCGGGAGGGCAGAGACCCAGTACTTC; CDR3: CASSRTSGRAETQYF
J: TRBJ1-3; D: -; V: TRBV7-9; size: -; DNA: TGTGCCAGCAGCTTATCCGGGACAAACTCTGGAAACACCATATATTTT; CDR3: CASSLSGTNSGNTIYF
J: TRBJ2-5; D: TRBD2; V: TRBV30; size: few; DNA: TGTGCCTGGTCGCTGGGACTAGCGGGAGGGAACCAAGAGACCCAGTACTTC; CDR3: CAWSLGLAGGNQETQYF
J: TRBJ2-7; D: TRBD2; V: TRBV7-2; size: few; DNA: TGTGCCAGCAGCTTAGACGGGACTAGGGTGGCCTCCAACGAGCAGTACTTC; CDR3: CASSLDGTRVASNEQYF
J: TRBJ1-5; D: -; V: TRBV7-2; size: -; DNA: TGTGCCAGCAGCTTAGCGAGTACAGGGTATCAGCCCCAGCATTTT; CDR3: CASSLASTGYQPQHF
J: TRBJ2-1; D: TRBD2; V: TRBV7-6; size: -; DNA: TGTGCCAGCACCCTAACCCCGGGGACTAGCGGAAACAATGAGCAGTTCTTC; CDR3: CASTLTPGTSGNNEQFF
J: TRBJ2-4; D: -; V: TRBV25-1; size: once; DNA: TGTGCCAGCAGTGAAGGTAGCCTAGCCAAAAACATTCAGTACTTC; CDR3: CASSEGSLAKNIQYF
J: TRBJ2-2; D: -; V: TRBV7-9; size: -; DNA: TGTGCCAGCAGCCCCGGGGTCACGAACACCGGGGAGCTGTTTTTT; CDR3: CASSPGVTNTGELFF
J: TRBJ2-7; D: -; V: TRBV2; size: -; DNA: TGTGCCAGTAACAGGGTCTTGTTGGACGAGCAGTACTTC; CDR3: CASNRVLLDEQYF
J: TRBJ1-5; D: TRBD1; V: TRBV30; size: once; DNA: TGTGCCTGGAGTGTAGGGGCCGGGACAGGGTTGATTTCCCAGCATTTT; CDR3: CAWSVGAGTGLISQHF
J: TRBJ2-7; D: -; V: TRBV13; size: -; DNA: TGTGCCAGCAGCTTAGGGGAGGGAAGGCAGTACTTC; CDR3: CASSLGEGRQYF
J: TRBJ2-7; D: TRBD2; V: TRBV30; size: -; DNA: TGTGCCTGGACCGGGACTAGCGTCCACGAGCAGTACTTC; CDR3: CAWTGTSVHEQYF
J: TRBJ2-7; D: -; V: TRBV6-5; size: -; DNA: TGTGCCAGCGGGCCAGGGTTCTACGAGCAGTACTTC; CDR3: CASGPGFYEQYF
J: TRBJ2-2; D: -; V: TRBV7-9; size: once; DNA: TGTGCCAGCAGCTTAGATCGGACAGAATACACCGGGGAGCTGTTTTTT; CDR3: CASSLDRTEYTGELFF